This TCR beta chain was sequenced during a study of T cell responses to AZD1222 COVID-19 vaccine. Whole-study results and caveats: Donors in the cohort were predominantly white British and more often female, and clonal diversity was possibly underestimated.

Measured with immunoSEQ multiplex PCR; TCRdb has only the in-frame clones, and not every one. The table lists about 110,000 clones, around 89% of them singletons. Points on this clone: Its antigen is as yet unknown.

CDR1 is LGHNA and CDR2 is YNFKEQ in the germline V gene. The CDR3 extends over 15 amino acids. Trimming took off 4 bases at V and 1 base at J, with 13 bases between the two ends. Sequenced material: peripheral blood, taken on day 0 of AZD1222 vaccination. The clonotype comes from an adult in good health. V usage is TRBV4-2 and J usage is TRBJ2-5; no clear D gene. Here the CDR3 DNA reads TGTGCCAGCAGCCGGGTGGGAACCACCCAAGAGACCCAGTACTTC. Amino acids: CASSRVGTTQETQYF.